A single sample gave rise to the 7 T cell receptor beta chains below, sequenced in a study of vaccination and CD4 T cells after COVID-19. Sequencing of cultured CD4+ T cell DNA used the Oncomine TCR Beta short-read assay. MiXCR, applied by TCRdb to the PCR reads, yields one record per CDR3 protein. The sample holds about 13,000 distinct CDR3 sequences; about three fifths are singletons and the top ten take 9.5% to 15%. No antigen has been identified for these receptors. This sample's treatment: roughly 11-day PBMC culture with coronavirus spike peptide pools or control peptides (ViraFEST assay). The sample consisted of CD4+ T cells from blood, cultured in vitro. These receptor sequences come from a human donor who had recovered from COVID-19.

The V call is TRBV2, the J call TRBJ1-6, with D unclear. The CDR3 is 12 residues long. Germline lookup yields CDR1 SNHLY and CDR2 FYNNEI. Trimming stripped 11 bases from V and 5 bases from J, with 10 bases between. The CDR3 reads CAERANNSPLHF. Written as DNA, the CDR3 is TGTGCCGAGCGGGCAAATAATTCACCCCTCCACTTT.

The gene calls are TRBV20-1 and TRBJ2-2; D not certain. The V gene's germline CDR1 is DFQATT and CDR2 SNEGSKA (reference sequence). V was shortened by 6 bases and J by 0 bases, with 14 bases between the two germline ends. The CDR3 consists of 15 residues. CDR3 sequence: CSARKRISNTGELFF. CDR3 DNA sequence: TGCAGTGCGAGAAAGAGAATATCGAACACCGGGGAGCTGTTTTTT.

The chain couples TRBV5-4 to TRBJ2-7; the match to TRBD1 covers 10 bases. V was clipped by 4 bases and J by 0 bases; unmatched bases: 7. The CDR3 contains 16 residues. Germline V lookup: CDR1 SGHNT, CDR2 YYREEE (reference sequence). The CDR3, as DNA: TGTGCCAGCAGCCACCGGACAGGGGGAAGCTCCTACGAGCAGTACTTC. The encoded protein is CASSHRTGGSSYEQYF.

The V gene is TRBV5-1, the J gene TRBJ2-1; 9 nucleotides agree with TRBD2. Germline V gene lookup returns CDR1 SGHRS and CDR2 YFSETQ. The V gene end was trimmed by 4 bases and the J gene end by 2 bases; junction bases not matched to a gene: 16. The CDR3 extends over 19 amino acids. CDR3 bases: TGCGCCAGCAGCCCGAGGGGTCGGGCTAGCGGGGATACCTACAATGAGCAGTTCTTC. Translation gives CASSPRGRASGDTYNEQFF. Filled out from reference TRBV5-1 and TRBJ2-1, the complete variable domain reads KAGVTQTPRYLIKTRGQQVTLSCSPISGHRSVSWYQQTPGQGLQFLFEYFSETQRNKGNFPGRFSGRQFSNSRSEMNVSTLELGDSALYLCASSPRGRASGDTYNEQFFGPGTRLTVL.

This chain links TRBV2 with TRBJ2-5; D gene ambiguous. CDR1 and CDR2 from the germline V gene are SNHLY and FYNNEI. V gave up 9 bases and J gave up 5 bases, with 13 bases separating them. This CDR3 contains 12 residues. The CDR3 DNA follows: TGTGCCAGTAAATTGATCGGGGAGACCCAGTACTTC. Translating gives CASKLIGETQYF. Full variable domain (rest looked up from reference TRBV2 and TRBJ2-5): EPEVTQTPSHQVTQMGQEVILRCVPISNHLYFYWYRQILGQKVEFLVSFYNNEISEKSEIFDDQFSVERPDGSNFTLKIRSTKLEDSAMYFCASKLIGETQYFGPGTRLLVL.

The rearrangement uses TRBV2 and TRBJ1-2, with 11 bases aligning to TRBD1. The trim removed 1 base at V and 4 bases at J, leaving 5 bases unmatched. CDR3 size: 16 residues. Germline CDR1 is SNHLY and CDR2 is FYNNEI. The CDR3 spells CASSEGTGGNSYGYTF. The CDR3 DNA reads TGTGCCAGCAGTGAAGGGACAGGGGGCAACAGCTATGGCTACACCTTC.

V is TRBV19 and J is TRBJ1-5, with a tentative D call TRBD1 (6 bases). This CDR3 spans 13 amino acids. Germline lookup yields CDR1 LNHDA and CDR2 SQIVND (reference sequence). With 7 bases removed from V and 7 bases from J, the gap between germline ends came to 14 bases. In nucleotides, the CDR3 is TGTGCCAGTATGGGGCAGGGGCGGCAGCCCCAGCATTTT. Translating it yields CASMGQGRQPQHF. The entire variable domain, with the rest obtained from reference TRBV19 and TRBJ1-5, is as follows: DGGITQSPKYLFRKEGQNVTLSCEQNLNHDAMYWYRQDPGQGLRLIYYSQIVNDFQKGDIAEGYSVSREKKESFPLTVTSAQKNPTAFYLCASMGQGRQPQHFGDGTRLSIL.